In its sample, the clone carrying this T cell receptor beta chain was seen many times. Its antigen is currently unknown. The data derive from a study of early T cells in non-severe SARS-CoV-2 infection. About the study: With bulk RNA from unsorted whole blood as input, sequencing yielded unpaired chains.

CDR3 length: 15 amino acids. The ends lost 6 bases at V and 3 bases at J; junction bases unmatched: 5. CDR1 is MGHDK, CDR2 SYGVNS, per germline. Individual cDNA molecules received unique molecular identifiers during library preparation. TCRdb reprocessed the 5' RACE reads via MiXCR and lists one record per CDR3 protein. The sample yields tens of thousands of distinct CDR3 sequences, around an eighth seen once. General observations from the study: The study's VDJdb matching favored anti-spike CD8 responses and missed private and CD4 specificities.

This sequence was found in an adult who was a healthcare worker with PCR-confirmed SARS-CoV-2 infection or an uninfected control (not recorded which). The sample consisted of whole blood. The chain employs TRBV25-1 and TRBJ2-3; 11 bases agree with TRBD2. The CDR3 bases are TGTGCCAGCAGCCCCGGACTAGCGGGTACAGATACGCAGTATTTT. Protein product: CASSPGLAGTDTQYF.